This TCR beta chain was identified during a study of shared clonotypes between healthy human individuals. The wider study: Per donor, CD8 memory used one plate, CD8 naive used two, CD4 memory used three and CD4 naive used three. The study, taken as a whole, reports: Around 4.7% of naive CD4 clonotypes were shared across four donors. Naive subsets typically showed greater estimated richness than memory subsets.

Regarding this clone: As yet, its antigen is unknown.

Profiling relied on immunoSEQ multiplex PCR, and the TCRdb table lists in-frame clones only, not all of them. The table lists about 2.5 million clones, approximately 90% of them singletons, with approximately 0.41% in the top ten. The J segment lost 7 bases and the V segment lost 4 bases, leaving 6 bases of the junction unmatched. The germline gives CDR1 LGHNA, CDR2 YNFKEQ. The CDR3 totals 15 residues. The study drew all its donors from Caucasian adults living in Nashville, Tennessee. The V call is TRBV4-2, the J call TRBJ1-4; TRBD1 agrees at 10 bases. Sequences were obtained from naive CD4+ T cells from PBMCs. Documented subset: CD45RA+ positively selected. The sequence derives from a man younger than 30 in good health. Some clones in this sample may be carry-over from other donors' samples. CDR3: CASSLSGQGVEKLFF. DNA of the CDR3: TGTGCCAGCAGCCTCTCTGGACAGGGGGTTGAAAAACTGTTTTTT.